These 2 T cell receptor beta chains originate from one sample sequenced in a study of early T cells in non-severe SARS-CoV-2 infection. TCRdb independently ran MiXCR on the 5' RACE reads; one entry per CDR3 protein. The sample yields around 100,000 distinct CDR3 sequences, around 13% seen once. The source material was whole blood. The source is an adult who was a healthcare worker with PCR-confirmed SARS-CoV-2 infection or an uninfected control (not recorded which).

Concerning this clonotype itself: This may stem from a read error, because a much larger clone lies one nucleotide away. This rearrangement joins TRBV29-1 to TRBJ2-2, with a possible D match to TRBD2 (5 bases). This CDR3 is 13 amino acids long. Germline CDR1 is SQVTM and CDR2 is ANQGSEA. This CDR3 is CSVVSHHTGELSF. The CDR3 bases are TGCAGCGTTGTAAGCCACCACACCGGGGAGCTGTCTTTT.

This clonotype was detected many times. This sequence joins TRBV5-1 and TRBJ1-1; perhaps TRBD1 as D (6 bases). V shed 2 bases and J shed 4 bases, with 15 bases lying between them. This CDR3 region has 15 residues. Per germline, CDR1 SGHRS and CDR2 YFSETQ. This chain's CDR3 is CASSFGAGATTEAFF. CDR3 DNA: TGCGCCAGCAGCTTTGGGGCGGGGGCGACCACTGAAGCTTTCTTT.